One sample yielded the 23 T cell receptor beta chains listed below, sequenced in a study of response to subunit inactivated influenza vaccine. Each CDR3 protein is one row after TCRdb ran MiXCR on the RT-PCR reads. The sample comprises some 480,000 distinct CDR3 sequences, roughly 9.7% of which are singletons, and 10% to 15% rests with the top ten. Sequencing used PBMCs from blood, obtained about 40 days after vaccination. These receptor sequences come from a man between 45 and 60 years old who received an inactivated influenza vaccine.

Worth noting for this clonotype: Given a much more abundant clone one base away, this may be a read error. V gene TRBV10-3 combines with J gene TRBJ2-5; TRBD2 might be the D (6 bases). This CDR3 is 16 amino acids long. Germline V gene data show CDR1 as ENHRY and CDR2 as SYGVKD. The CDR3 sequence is CAISESTSRIQENQYF. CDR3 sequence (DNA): TGTGCCATCAGTGAGTCGACTAGTAGGATCCAAGAGAACCAGTACTTC.

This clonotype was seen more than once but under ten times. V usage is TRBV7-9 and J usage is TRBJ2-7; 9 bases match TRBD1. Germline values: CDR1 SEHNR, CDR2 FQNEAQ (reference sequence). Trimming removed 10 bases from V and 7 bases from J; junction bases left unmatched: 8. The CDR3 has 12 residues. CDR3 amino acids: CATSIGQGEQYF. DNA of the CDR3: TGTGCCACCTCAATCGGACAGGGGGAGCAGTACTTC.

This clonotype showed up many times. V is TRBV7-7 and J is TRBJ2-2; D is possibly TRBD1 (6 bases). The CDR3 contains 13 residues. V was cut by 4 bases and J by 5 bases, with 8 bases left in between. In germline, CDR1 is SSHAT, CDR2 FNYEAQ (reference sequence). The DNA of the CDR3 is TGTGCCAGCAGCTCGCAGGGGACCGGGGAGCTGTTTTTT. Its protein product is CASSSQGTGELFF.

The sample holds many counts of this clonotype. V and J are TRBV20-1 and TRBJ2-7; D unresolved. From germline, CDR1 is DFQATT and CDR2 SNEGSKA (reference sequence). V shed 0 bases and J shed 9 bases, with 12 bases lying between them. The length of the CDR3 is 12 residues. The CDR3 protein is CSARDDRLGQYF. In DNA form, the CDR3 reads TGCAGTGCTAGAGATGACCGCTTGGGGCAGTACTTC.

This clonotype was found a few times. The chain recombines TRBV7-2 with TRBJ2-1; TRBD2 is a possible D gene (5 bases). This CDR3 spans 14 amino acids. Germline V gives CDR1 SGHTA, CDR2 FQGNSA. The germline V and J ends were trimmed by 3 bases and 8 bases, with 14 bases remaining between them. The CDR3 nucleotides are TGTGCCAGCAGCTTGTATTCGCGGGCTTATGAGCAGTTCTTC. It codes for CASSLYSRAYEQFF.

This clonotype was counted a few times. CDR3 nucleotide sequence: TGTGCCAGCAGCACCAGACAGGGGATAAGCACAGATACGCAGTATTTT. This encodes CASSTRQGISTDTQYF. V and J are TRBV9 and TRBJ2-3; TRBD1 aligns across 8 bases. Trimming at V came to 4 bases and at J to 0 bases, leaving 7 bases not matched to a gene. In germline, CDR1 is SGDLS, CDR2 YYNGEE. CDR3 length: 16 amino acids.

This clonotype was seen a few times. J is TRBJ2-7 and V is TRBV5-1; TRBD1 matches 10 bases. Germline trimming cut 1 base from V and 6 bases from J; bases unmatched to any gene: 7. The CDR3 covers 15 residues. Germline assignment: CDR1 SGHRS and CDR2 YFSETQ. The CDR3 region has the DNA TGCGCCAGCAGCTTGCAGAGACAGGGGGCCGGCGAGCAGTACTTC. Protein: CASSLQRQGAGEQYF. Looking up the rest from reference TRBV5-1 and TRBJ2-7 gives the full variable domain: KAGVTQTPRYLIKTRGQQVTLSCSPISGHRSVSWYQQTPGQGLQFLFEYFSETQRNKGNFPGRFSGRQFSNSRSEMNVSTLELGDSALYLCASSLQRQGAGEQYFGPGTRLTVT.

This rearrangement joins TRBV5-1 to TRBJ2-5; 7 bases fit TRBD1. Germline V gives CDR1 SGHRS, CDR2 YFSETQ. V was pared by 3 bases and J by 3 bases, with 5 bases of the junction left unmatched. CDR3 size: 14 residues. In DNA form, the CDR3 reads TGCGCCAGCAGCTCCGGGACAGTCAAAGAGACCCAGTACTTC. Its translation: CASSSGTVKETQYF. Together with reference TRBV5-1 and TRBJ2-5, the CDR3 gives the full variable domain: KAGVTQTPRYLIKTRGQQVTLSCSPISGHRSVSWYQQTPGQGLQFLFEYFSETQRNKGNFPGRFSGRQFSNSRSEMNVSTLELGDSALYLCASSSGTVKETQYFGPGTRLLVL.

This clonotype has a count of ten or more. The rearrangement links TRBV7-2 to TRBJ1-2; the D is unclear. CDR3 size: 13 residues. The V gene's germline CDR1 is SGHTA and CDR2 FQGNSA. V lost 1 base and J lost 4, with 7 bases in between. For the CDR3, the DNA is TGTGCCAGCAGCTTAGGGATCCGCTATGGCTACACCTTC. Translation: CASSLGIRYGYTF.

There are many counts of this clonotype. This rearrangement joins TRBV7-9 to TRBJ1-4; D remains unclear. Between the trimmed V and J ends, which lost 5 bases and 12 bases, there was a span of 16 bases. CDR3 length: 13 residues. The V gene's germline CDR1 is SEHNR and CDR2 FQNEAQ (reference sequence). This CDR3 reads CASSPPTNWELFF. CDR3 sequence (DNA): TGTGCCAGCAGCCCCCCAACGAATTGGGAACTGTTTTTT. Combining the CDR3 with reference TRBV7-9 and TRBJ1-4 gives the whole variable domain DTGVSQNPRHKITKRGQNVTFRCDPISEHNRLYWYRQTLGQGPEFLTYFQNEAQLEKSRLLSDRFSAERPKGSFSTLEIQRTEQGDSAMYLCASSPPTNWELFFGSGTQLSVL.

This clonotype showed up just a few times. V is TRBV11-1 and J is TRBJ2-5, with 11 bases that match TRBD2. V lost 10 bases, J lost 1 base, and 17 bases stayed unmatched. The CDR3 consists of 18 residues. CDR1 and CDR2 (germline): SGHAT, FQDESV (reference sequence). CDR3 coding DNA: TGTGCCACCAAGGCGCGGATAGCGGGAGGGCCCTCCCAAGAGACCCAGTACTTC. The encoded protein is CATKARIAGGPSQETQYF. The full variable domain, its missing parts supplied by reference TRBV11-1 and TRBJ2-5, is EAEVAQSPRYKITEKSQAVAFWCDPISGHATLYWYRQILGQGPELLVQFQDESVVDDSQLPKDRFSAERLKGVDSTLKIQPAELGDSAMYLCATKARIAGGPSQETQYFGPGTRLLVL.

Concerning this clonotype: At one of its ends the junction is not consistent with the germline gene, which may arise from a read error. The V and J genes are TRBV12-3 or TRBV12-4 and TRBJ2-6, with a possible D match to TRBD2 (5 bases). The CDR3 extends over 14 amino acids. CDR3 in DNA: TGTGCCAGCAGGGCGGACTCTGGGACCAACGTCCTGACTTTC. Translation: CASRADSGTNVLTF.

CDR3 residues: CASSLGQPRNSPLHF. In DNA, the CDR3 is TGTGCCAGCAGTTTGGGACAGCCAAGGAATTCACCCCTCCACTTT. The J gene is TRBJ1-6, the V gene TRBV2; 7 positions match TRBD1. CDR3 length: 15 amino acids. With 5 bases clipped from V and 7 bases from J, the junction kept 8 bases outside the gene matches. From germline, CDR1 is SNHLY and CDR2 FYNNEI.

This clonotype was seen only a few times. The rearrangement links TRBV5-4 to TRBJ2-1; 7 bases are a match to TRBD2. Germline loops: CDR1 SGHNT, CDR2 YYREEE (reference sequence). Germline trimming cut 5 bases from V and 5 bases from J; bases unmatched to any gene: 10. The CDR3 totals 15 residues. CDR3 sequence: CASRGRASGDNEQFF. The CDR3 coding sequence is TGTGCCAGCAGGGGCCGCGCTAGCGGAGACAATGAGCAGTTCTTC.

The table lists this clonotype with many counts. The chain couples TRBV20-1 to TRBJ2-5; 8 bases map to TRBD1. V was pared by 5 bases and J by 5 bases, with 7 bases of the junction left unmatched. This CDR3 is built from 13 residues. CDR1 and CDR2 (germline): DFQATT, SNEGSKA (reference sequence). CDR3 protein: CSARQTGVETQYF. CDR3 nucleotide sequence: TGCAGTGCTCGCCAGACAGGGGTGGAGACCCAGTACTTC.

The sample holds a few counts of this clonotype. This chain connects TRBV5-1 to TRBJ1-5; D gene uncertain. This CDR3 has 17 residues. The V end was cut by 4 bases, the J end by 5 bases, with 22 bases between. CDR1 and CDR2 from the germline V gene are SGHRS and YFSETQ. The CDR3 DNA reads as TGCGCCAGCAGCCCGAGCCTGTTGGACGGACCCGATCAGCCCCAGCATTTT. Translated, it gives CASSPSLLDGPDQPQHF.

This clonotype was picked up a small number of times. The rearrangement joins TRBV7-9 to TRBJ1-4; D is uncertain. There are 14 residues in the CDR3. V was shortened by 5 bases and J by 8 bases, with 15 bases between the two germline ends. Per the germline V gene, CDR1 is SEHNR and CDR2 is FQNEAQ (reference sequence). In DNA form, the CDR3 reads TGTGCCAGCAGCCCCTCGGGAATCGACGAAAAACTGTTTTTT. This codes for CASSPSGIDEKLFF.

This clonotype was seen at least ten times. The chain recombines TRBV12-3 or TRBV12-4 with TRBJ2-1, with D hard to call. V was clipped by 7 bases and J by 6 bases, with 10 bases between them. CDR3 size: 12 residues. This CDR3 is CASTQSPNEQFF. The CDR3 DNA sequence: TGTGCCAGCACCCAGAGTCCCAATGAGCAGTTCTTC.

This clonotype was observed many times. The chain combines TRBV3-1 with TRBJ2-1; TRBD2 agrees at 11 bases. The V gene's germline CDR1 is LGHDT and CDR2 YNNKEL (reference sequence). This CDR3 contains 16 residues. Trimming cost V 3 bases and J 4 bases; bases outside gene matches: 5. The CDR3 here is CASSHPGLAAYNEQFF. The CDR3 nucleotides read TGTGCCAGCAGCCATCCGGGACTAGCGGCTTACAATGAGCAGTTCTTC.

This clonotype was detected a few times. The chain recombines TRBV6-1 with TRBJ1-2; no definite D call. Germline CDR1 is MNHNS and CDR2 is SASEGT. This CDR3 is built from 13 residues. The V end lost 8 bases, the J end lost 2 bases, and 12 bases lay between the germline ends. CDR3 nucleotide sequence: TGTGCCAGCTTTGAGGTCGGAAACTATGGCTACACCTTC. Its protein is CASFEVGNYGYTF.

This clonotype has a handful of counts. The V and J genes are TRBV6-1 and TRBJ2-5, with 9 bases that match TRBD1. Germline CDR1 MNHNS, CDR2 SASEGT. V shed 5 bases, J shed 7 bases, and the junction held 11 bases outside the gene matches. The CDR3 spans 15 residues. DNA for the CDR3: TGTGCCAGCAGTACCACAGGGGGCGGAACCCGGACCCAGTACTTC. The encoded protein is CASSTTGGGTRTQYF.

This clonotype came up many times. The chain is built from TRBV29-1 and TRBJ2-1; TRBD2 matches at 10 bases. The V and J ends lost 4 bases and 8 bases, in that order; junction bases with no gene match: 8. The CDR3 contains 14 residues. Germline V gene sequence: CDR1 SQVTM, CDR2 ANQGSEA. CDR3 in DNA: TGCAGCGTTGGCGTAGCGGGGGGTGTGTATGAGCAGTTCTTC. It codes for CSVGVAGGVYEQFF.

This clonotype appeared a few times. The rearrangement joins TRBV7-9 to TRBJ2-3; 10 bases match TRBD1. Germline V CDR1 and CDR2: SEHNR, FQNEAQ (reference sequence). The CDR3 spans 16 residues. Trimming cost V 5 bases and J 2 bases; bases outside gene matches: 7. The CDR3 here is CASSLGTGENTDTQYF. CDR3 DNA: TGTGCCAGCAGCCTGGGGACAGGGGAAAACACAGATACGCAGTATTTT.